The present T cell receptor (beta chain) was sequenced within a study of T cell responses to AZD1222 COVID-19 vaccine. Findings and limits, study-wide: Donors were mostly white British, more females; clonal diversity possibly underestimated. Distributed over spike, vaccine-associated CD4 TCRs predominated at 160-218 and 743-854. It was only after the peak T cell response that any repertoires were sampled. Among AZD1222 vaccinees, only six were seropositive at baseline.

The protocol was immunoSEQ multiplex PCR, while the TCRdb copy is restricted to in-frame clones and leaves out a portion. The sample lists 95,000 to 150,000 clones; about nine tenths were seen once. As for this clone: Its antigen is unidentified.

CDR3 length: 12 amino acids. V lost 5 bases, J lost 4 bases, and 7 bases lay in between. From germline, CDR1 is SEHNR and CDR2 FQNEAQ (reference sequence). The source was peripheral blood, collected 28 days after the second AZD1222 dose. This TCR was recovered from an adult who received the AZD1222 COVID-19 vaccine. This sequence joins TRBV7-9 and TRBJ2-3; unclear D gene. The CDR3 coding sequence is TGTGCCAGCAGCCCGAGCGCAGATACGCAGTATTTT. Translating gives CASSPSADTQYF.